Below, one T cell receptor beta chain is given with its context. The entry originates in a study of T-cell memory formation after mild COVID-19. In the study overall: TCR clusters were mostly confined to one donor each.

The CDR3 sequence is 21 residues long. CDR1 and CDR2 (germline): SGHRS, YFSETQ. The ends were cut back, 1 base at V and 0 bases at J, with 23 bases in the middle. 5'RACE with constant-segment primers yielded barcoded, UMI-tagged TCR alpha and TCR beta cDNA libraries. MiXCR, applied by TCRdb to the 5' RACE reads, yields one record per CDR3 protein. The sample shows around 420,000 distinct CDR3 sequences, 24% of them seen only once. The chain recombines TRBV5-1 with TRBJ2-6, with a tentative D call TRBD2 (5 bases). The source is an adult woman who had mild COVID-19 (a few samples of this study predate the infection). Cell type and time point are not known. The sequencing input was PBMCs or a T cell subset sorted from them (not recorded which). DNA of the CDR3: TGCGCCAGCAGCTTGTGGATTGGAAGGCCCGACGGGGACTCTGGGGCCAACGTCCTGACTTTC. Its protein product is CASSLWIGRPDGDSGANVLTF.